Below, 8 T cell receptor beta chains from the same sample are listed, as sequenced in a study of blood T cell repertoires in COVID-19. Repertoires were generated with immunoSEQ multiplex PCR, while TCRdb's copy carries only in-frame clones and drops some. This repertoire shows some 270,000 clones, around nine tenths found once; its top ten account for 0.7% to 0.9%. The material sequenced was peripheral blood. The receptors were sampled from a man aged 25 to 45 with acute or convalescent COVID-19.

In nucleotides, the CDR3 is TGTGCCACCCGGGGTCGGGGGAGCTCCTACAATGAGCAGTTCTTC. It encodes CATRGRGSSYNEQFF. This chain joins TRBV6-5 and TRBJ2-1; D is possibly TRBD2 (6 bases). Between the trimmed V and J ends, which lost 10 bases and 0 bases, there was a span of 16 bases. Germline V gives CDR1 MNHEY, CDR2 SVGAGI. The CDR3 is 15 residues long.

This chain links TRBV11-3 with TRBJ2-3; 10 bases are a match to TRBD2. The CDR3 extends over 16 amino acids. Per the germline V gene, CDR1 is SGHNT and CDR2 is YENEEA. The trim removed 1 base at V and 2 bases at J, leaving 3 bases unmatched. CDR3 residues: CASSLGLAGATDTQYF. CDR3 in DNA: TGTGCCAGCAGCTTAGGGCTAGCGGGGGCCACAGATACGCAGTATTTT.

The chain uses TRBV2 and TRBJ1-4, with 7 bases aligning to TRBD1. The germline gives CDR1 SNHLY, CDR2 FYNNEI. This CDR3 has 15 amino acids. The trim removed 6 bases at V and 4 bases at J, leaving 8 bases unmatched. The chain's CDR3 is CASSVSQGVNEKLFF. The CDR3 DNA is TGTGCCAGCAGCGTCTCTCAGGGGGTTAATGAAAAACTGTTTTTT.

The chain couples TRBV6-6 to TRBJ1-3, with D tentatively TRBD1 (5 bases). Germline CDR1 and CDR2: MNHNY and SVGAGI (reference sequence). The CDR3 has 11 residues. The CDR3 reads CGSGEGNTIYF. CDR3 bases: TGTGGATCGGGGGAGGGAAACACCATATATTTT.

This chain joins TRBV6-6 and TRBJ2-3, with TRBD1 identical over 7 bases. Germline loops: CDR1 MNHNY, CDR2 SVGAGI (reference sequence). The CDR3 runs to 12 residues. V gave up 7 bases and J gave up 5 bases; unmatched junction bases: 3. CDR3 region: CASKGAEDTQYF. The CDR3 DNA sequence: TGTGCCAGCAAGGGGGCGGAAGATACGCAGTATTTT.

The rearrangement joins TRBV30 to TRBJ1-1, with no clear D. Germline-derived CDR1 and CDR2 are GTSNPN and SVGIG (reference sequence). With 1 base removed from V and 6 bases from J, the gap between germline ends came to 9 bases. The CDR3 is 12 residues long. In nucleotides, the CDR3 is TGTGCCTGGAGTGACTCCGGTCCTGAAGCTTTCTTT. As protein: CAWSDSGPEAFF.

With respect to this clone: One end of the junction fails to match germline, which may point to a read error. J is TRBJ1-2 and V is TRBV5-1; 7 bases match TRBD1. This CDR3 has 14 residues. Germline CDR1 reads SGHRS; CDR2 reads YFSETQ. This CDR3 is CASSPRQGNYDYTF. The CDR3 nucleotides read TGCGCCAGCAGCCCACGACAGGGAAACTATGACTACACCTTC.

This clone was observed a handful of times. This chain connects TRBV25-1 to TRBJ2-1, with D possibly being TRBD2 (5 bases). Trimming left V 7 bases short and J 0 bases short, with 16 bases between. This CDR3 contains 16 residues. CDR1 and CDR2 from the germline V gene are MGHDK and SYGVNS. CDR3 nucleotides: TGTGCCAGCACCTCAGAGGGTGAGCACTCCTACAATGAGCAGTTCTTC. Protein: CASTSEGEHSYNEQFF.